This T cell receptor beta chain appears in the sequencing data of a study of blood T cell repertoires in COVID-19. Study details: The origin of the acute and convalescent COVID-19 samples was the United States, Italy and Spain. T cells, B-cell-depleted T cells, or PBMCs provided the cDNA or gDNA that served as material.

Authors' processing steps: Counts of nucleated cells, estimated from reference gene primer amplification, were obtained. The table came from immunoSEQ multiplex PCR; TCRdb's copy has only in-frame clones and leaves some out. V and J calls and clone size are given by that table; D and trimming were obtained from the DNA. Of about 130,000 clones listed, around 81% were seen once; the top ten hold around a tenth. This clone was picked up one time. This TCR was recovered from a man in his forties with active or convalescent COVID-19. Material for sequencing was peripheral blood.

As DNA, the CDR3 is TGTGCCAGCAGTTACTCGATGGGCAGGGGGAGCAATGAGCAGTTCTTC. As protein: CASSYSMGRGSNEQFF. The chain uses TRBV6-2 or TRBV6-3 and TRBJ2-1; 7 nucleotides line up with TRBD1. V shed 0 bases, J shed 6 bases, and the junction held 8 bases outside the gene matches. This CDR3 contains 16 residues. Germline loops: CDR1 MNHEY, CDR2 SVGEGT.